This T cell receptor beta chain was documented in a study of blood T cells in healthy people across ages. Healthy Caucasians from Russia aged roughly 6 to 90 served as donors. This clonotype was seen a handful of times. Its antigen is still unknown. Together with a sample-barcoded 5' primer, a J-beta primer mix was included in a second PCR lasting about 7 to 11 cycles. TCRdb itself ran the 5' RACE reads through MiXCR, one entry per CDR3 protein. In the table there are about 1 million distinct CDR3 sequences, more than 40% of which are singletons. Per germline, CDR1 MNHEY and CDR2 SVGEGT. Trimming took off 8 bases at V and 4 bases at J, with 24 bases between the two ends. The CDR3 length is 17 residues. The study's findings and limits: Donor CMV infection status was unknown, possibly confounding age-related changes in expanded clonotypes.

Sequences were obtained from blood. The TCR comes from a woman in her sixties in good health. V gene TRBV6-2 or TRBV6-3 combines with J gene TRBJ2-1, with a possible D match to TRBD1 (7 bases). CDR3 residues: CASHYTQGDFSYNEQFF. For the CDR3, the DNA is TGTGCCAGCCACTATACTCAGGGGGACTTCTCTTACAATGAGCAGTTCTTC.